This T cell receptor (beta chain) came from a study of T cell changes during pregnancy in multiple sclerosis. Repertoires were generated with immunoSEQ multiplex PCR, while TCRdb's copy carries only in-frame clones and drops some. This sample carries 80,000 to 130,000 clones, around 90% of them seen once, and the ten largest clones take around 1.2%. The CDR3 extends over 17 amino acids. The V end was cut by 7 bases, the J end by 0 bases, with 19 bases between. Germline CDR1 is MDHEN and CDR2 is SYDVKM. V usage is TRBV28 and J usage is TRBJ2-1; D perhaps matches TRBD2 (7 bases). The sample was peripheral blood, taken in the second trimester of pregnancy. The clonotype was recovered from a female donor with multiple sclerosis, enrolled in a pregnancy study. As DNA, the CDR3 is TGTGCCAGCACCGGCGAGAGGGGGGGAAGCTCCTACAATGAGCAGTTCTTC. This translates into CASTGERGGSSYNEQFF.